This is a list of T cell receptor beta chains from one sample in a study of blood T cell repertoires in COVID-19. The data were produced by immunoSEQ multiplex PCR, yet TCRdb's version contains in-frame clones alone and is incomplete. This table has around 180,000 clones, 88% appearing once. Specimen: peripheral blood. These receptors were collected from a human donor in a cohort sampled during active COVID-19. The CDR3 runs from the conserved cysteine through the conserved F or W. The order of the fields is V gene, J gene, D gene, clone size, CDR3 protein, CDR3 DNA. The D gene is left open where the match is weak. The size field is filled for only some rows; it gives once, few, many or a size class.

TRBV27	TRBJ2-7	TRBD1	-	CASSDRDRGYEQYF	TGTGCCAGCAGTGACCGGGACAGGGGTTACGAGCAGTACTTC
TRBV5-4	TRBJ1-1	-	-	CASSLDFSWGFTEAFF	TGTGCCAGCAGCTTGGACTTCTCTTGGGGCTTCACTGAAGCTTTCTTT
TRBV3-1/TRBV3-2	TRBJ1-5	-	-	CASSQVSNQPQHF	TGTGCCAGCAGCCAAGTAAGCAATCAGCCCCAGCATTTT
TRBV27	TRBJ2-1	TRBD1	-	CASRGGGASSYNEQFF	TGTGCCAGCAGAGGGGGCGGCGCCAGCTCCTACAATGAGCAGTTCTTC
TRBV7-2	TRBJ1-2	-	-	CASSSEGGINYGYTF	TGTGCCAGCAGCTCCGAGGGTGGGATAAACTATGGCTACACCTTC
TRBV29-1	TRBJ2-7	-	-	CSVGDSPTYEQYF	TGCAGCGTCGGAGACAGCCCCACCTACGAGCAGTACTTC
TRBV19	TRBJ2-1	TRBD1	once	CASSLQGALGNEQFF	TGTGCCAGTAGCCTACAGGGGGCTTTGGGGAATGAGCAGTTCTTC
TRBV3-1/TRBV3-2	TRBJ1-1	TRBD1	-	CASSQDLDRGRWTEAFF	TGTGCCAGCAGCCAAGATTTGGACAGGGGAAGGTGGACTGAAGCTTTCTTT
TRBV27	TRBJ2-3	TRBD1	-	CASSWTGVGKGVTDTQYF	TGTGCCAGCAGTTGGACAGGGGTGGGGAAGGGAGTTACAGATACGCAGTATTTT
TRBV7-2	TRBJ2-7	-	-	CASTKEGGVSYEQYF	TGTGCCAGCACTAAGGAGGGCGGGGTATCCTACGAGCAGTACTTC
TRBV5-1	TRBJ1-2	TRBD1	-	CASSLTGGVYGYTF	TGCGCCAGCAGCTTAACAGGGGGAGTCTATGGCTACACCTTC
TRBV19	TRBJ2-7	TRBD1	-	CASSIEGQGFDEQYF	TGTGCCAGTAGTATAGAGGGACAGGGCTTTGACGAGCAGTACTTC
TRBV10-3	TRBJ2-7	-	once	CAISEDRLGTYEQYF	TGTGCCATCAGTGAGGACAGGCTGGGTACCTACGAGCAGTACTTC
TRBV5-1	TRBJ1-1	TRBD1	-	CASSRGDRQTNTEAFF	TGCGCCAGCAGCCGAGGGGACAGACAGACTAACACTGAAGCTTTCTTT
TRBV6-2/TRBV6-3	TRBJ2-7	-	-	CASSTWDFYEQYF	TGTGCCAGCAGTACTTGGGACTTCTACGAGCAGTACTTC
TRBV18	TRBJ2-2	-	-	CASSPPGRSTGELFF	TGTGCCAGCTCACCTCCAGGCCGCAGCACCGGGGAGCTGTTTTTT
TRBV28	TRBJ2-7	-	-	CASRPLLGLRTLYEQYF	TGTGCCAGCAGACCCCTCTTGGGCTTGCGGACACTCTACGAGCAGTACTTC
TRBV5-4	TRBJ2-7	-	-	CASTRDGSYEQYF	TGTGCCAGCACCAGGGATGGTTCCTACGAGCAGTACTTC
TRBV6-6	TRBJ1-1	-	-	CASNTGNEAFF	TGTGCCAGCAACACAGGGAATGAAGCTTTCTTT
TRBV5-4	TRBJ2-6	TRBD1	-	CASSRAGTASLSGANVLTF	TGTGCCAGCAGCCGGGCTGGGACAGCGAGCCTCTCTGGGGCCAACGTCCTGACTTTC
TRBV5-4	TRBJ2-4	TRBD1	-	CASSLGTGYPKNIQYF	TGTGCCAGCAGCCTCGGGACAGGGTATCCCAAAAACATTCAGTACTTC
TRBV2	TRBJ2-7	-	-	CACTPRQQTYEQYF	TGTGCCTGCACCCCACGACAGCAGACCTACGAGCAGTACTTC
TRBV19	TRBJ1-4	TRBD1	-	CASSAQGAPSEKLFF	TGTGCCAGTAGTGCACAGGGGGCGCCCAGTGAAAAACTGTTTTTT
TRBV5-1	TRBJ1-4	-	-	CASSLVGQPNEKLFF	TGCGCCAGCAGCTTGGTTGGGCAGCCAAATGAAAAACTGTTTTTT
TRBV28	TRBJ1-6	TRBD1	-	CASSLFGTGVSPLHF	TGTGCCAGCAGTTTATTTGGGACAGGGGTCTCACCCCTCCACTTT
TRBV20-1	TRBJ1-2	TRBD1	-	CSASNPTGGFYGYTF	TGCAGTGCTAGTAATCCCACAGGGGGCTTCTATGGCTACACCTTC
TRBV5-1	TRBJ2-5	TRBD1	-	CASSSTTGARETQYF	TGCGCCAGCAGCTCGACGACAGGGGCTAGGGAGACCCAGTACTTC
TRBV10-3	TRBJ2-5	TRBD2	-	CASRPAGGQETQYF	TGTGCCAGCCGACCGGCGGGGGGCCAAGAGACCCAGTACTTC
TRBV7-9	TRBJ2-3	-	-	CASGRRESVDTQYF	TGTGCCAGCGGGAGACGGGAGAGTGTGGATACGCAGTATTTT
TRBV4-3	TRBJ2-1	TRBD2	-	CASSQVGTSGPRFNEQFF	TGCGCCAGCAGCCAAGTCGGGACTAGCGGGCCCCGCTTCAATGAGCAGTTCTTC
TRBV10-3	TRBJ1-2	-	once	CAISATTGLRGYTF	TGTGCCATCAGTGCTACCACAGGGTTAAGGGGCTACACCTTC
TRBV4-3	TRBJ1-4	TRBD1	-	CASSQDHTGANEKLFF	TGCGCCAGCAGCCAAGATCACACAGGGGCTAATGAAAAACTGTTTTTT
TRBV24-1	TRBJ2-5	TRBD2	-	CATSDLGDYKQETQYF	TGTGCCACCAGTGATTTGGGGGACTACAAACAAGAGACCCAGTACTTC
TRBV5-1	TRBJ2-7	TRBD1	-	CASSRTGTDFFVEQYF	TGCGCCAGCAGCCGTACCGGGACAGATTTTTTCGTTGAGCAGTACTTC
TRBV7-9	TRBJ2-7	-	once	CASSLDRPGGQYF	TGTGCCAGCAGCCTCGACAGGCCTGGCGGGCAGTACTTC
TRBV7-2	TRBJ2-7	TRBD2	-	CASSFPRDGGSSYEQYF	TGTGCCAGCAGCTTTCCCCGAGACGGGGGGAGCTCCTACGAGCAGTACTTC
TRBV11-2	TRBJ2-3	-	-	CASSLDEDTQYF	TGTGCCAGCAGCTTAGACGAGGATACGCAGTATTTT
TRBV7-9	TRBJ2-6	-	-	CASTPGGQWLGGANVLTF	TGTGCCAGCACTCCCGGCGGACAGTGGCTGGGGGGGGCCAACGTCCTGACTTTC
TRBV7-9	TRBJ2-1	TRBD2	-	CASSRLAGVSYNEQFF	TGTGCCAGCAGTAGACTAGCGGGAGTGAGCTACAATGAGCAGTTCTTC
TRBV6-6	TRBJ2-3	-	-	CASTPGVVLGTDTQYF	TGTGCCAGCACCCCAGGGGTCGTCCTTGGCACAGATACGCAGTATTTT
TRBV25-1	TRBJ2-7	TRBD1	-	CASSGYGTGVTYEQYF	TGTGCCAGCAGTGGGTACGGGACAGGGGTCACCTACGAGCAGTACTTC
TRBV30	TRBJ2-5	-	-	CAWSAAGRLQETQYF	TGTGCCTGGAGTGCCGCGGGGAGGCTACAAGAGACCCAGTACTTC
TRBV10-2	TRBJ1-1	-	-	CASRPGSGTEAFF	TGCGCCAGCCGCCCAGGGTCAGGGACTGAAGCTTTCTTT
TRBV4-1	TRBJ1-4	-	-	CASSQGHRVREKLFF	TGCGCCAGCAGCCAGGGACACCGAGTCAGAGAAAAACTGTTTTTT
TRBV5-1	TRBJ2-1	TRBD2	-	CASSLVGLAGANEQFF	TGCGCCAGCAGCTTGGTGGGACTAGCGGGGGCAAATGAGCAGTTCTTC